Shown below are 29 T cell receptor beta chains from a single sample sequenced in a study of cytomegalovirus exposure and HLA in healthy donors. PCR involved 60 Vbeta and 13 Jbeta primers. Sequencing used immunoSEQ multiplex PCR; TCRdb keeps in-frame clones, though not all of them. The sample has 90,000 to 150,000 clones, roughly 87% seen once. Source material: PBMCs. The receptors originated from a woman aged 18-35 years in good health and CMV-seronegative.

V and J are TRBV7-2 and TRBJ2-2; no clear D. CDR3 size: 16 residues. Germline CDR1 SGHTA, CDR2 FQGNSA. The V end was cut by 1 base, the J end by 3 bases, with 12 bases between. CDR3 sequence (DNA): TGTGCCAGCAGCTTAGGTATAACTTATTACACCGGGGAGCTGTTTTTT. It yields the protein CASSLGITYYTGELFF.

The CDR3 spells CASSLQVWANVLTF. CDR3 coding DNA: TGTGCCAGCAGCTTGCAGGTCTGGGCCAACGTCCTGACTTTC. The chain has TRBV5-8 and TRBJ2-6; the D is unclear. CDR3 length: 14 amino acids. The V gene's germline CDR1 is SGHTS and CDR2 YDEGEE. V was cut by 1 base and J by 5 bases, with 7 bases left in between.

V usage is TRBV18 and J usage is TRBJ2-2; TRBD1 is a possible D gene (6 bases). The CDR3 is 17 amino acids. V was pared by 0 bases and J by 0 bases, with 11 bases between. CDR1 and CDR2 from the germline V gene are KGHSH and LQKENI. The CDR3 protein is CASSPPRGAANTGELFF. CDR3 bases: TGTGCCAGCTCACCACCCAGGGGAGCCGCGAACACCGGGGAGCTGTTTTTT. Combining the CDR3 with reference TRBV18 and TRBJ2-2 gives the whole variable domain NAGVMQNPRHLVRRRGQEARLRCSPMKGHSHVYWYRQLPEEGLKFMVYLQKENIIDESGMPKERFSAEFPKEGPSILRIQQVVRGDSAAYFCASSPPRGAANTGELFFGEGSRLTVL.

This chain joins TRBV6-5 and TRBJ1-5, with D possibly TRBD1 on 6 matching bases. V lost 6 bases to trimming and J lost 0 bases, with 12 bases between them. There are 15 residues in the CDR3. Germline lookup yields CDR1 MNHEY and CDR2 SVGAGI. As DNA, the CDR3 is TGTGCCAGCAGGTTGGGACACTCTAGCAATCAGCCCCAGCATTTT. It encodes CASRLGHSSNQPQHF.

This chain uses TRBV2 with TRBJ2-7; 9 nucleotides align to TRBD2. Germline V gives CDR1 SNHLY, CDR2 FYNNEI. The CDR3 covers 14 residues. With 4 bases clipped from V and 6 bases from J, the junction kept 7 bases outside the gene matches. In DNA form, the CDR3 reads TGTGCCAGCAGTGCCTCCGGGACTAGCCGCGAGCAGTACTTC. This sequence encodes CASSASGTSREQYF.

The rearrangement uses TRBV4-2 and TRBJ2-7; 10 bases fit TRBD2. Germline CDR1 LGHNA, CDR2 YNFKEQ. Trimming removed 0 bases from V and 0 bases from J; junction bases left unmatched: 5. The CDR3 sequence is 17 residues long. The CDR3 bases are TGTGCCAGCAGCCAAGAGGGTAGCGGGGGGATCTCCTACGAGCAGTACTTC. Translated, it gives CASSQEGSGGISYEQYF.

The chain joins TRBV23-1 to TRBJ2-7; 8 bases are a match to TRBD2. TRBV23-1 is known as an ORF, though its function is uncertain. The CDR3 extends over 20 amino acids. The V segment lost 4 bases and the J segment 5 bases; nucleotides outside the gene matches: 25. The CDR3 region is CASSRPLAGGSNWGANEQYF. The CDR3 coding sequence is TGCGCCAGCAGTCGCCCCCTGGCGGGAGGCTCTAACTGGGGTGCCAACGAGCAGTACTTC.

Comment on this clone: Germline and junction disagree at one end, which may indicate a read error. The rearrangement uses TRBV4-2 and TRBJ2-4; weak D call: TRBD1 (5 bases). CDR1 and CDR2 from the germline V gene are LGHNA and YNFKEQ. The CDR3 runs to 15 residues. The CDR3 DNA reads TGTGCCAGCAGCCAAGAATCAGGGAAGAGAAACAGTCAGTACTTC. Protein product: CASSQESGKRNSQYF.

CDR3 coding DNA: TGTGCCAGCAGCCAATGGGGCAGCTCTGGAAACACCATATATTTT. Translating it yields CASSQWGSSGNTIYF. The chain links TRBV14 to TRBJ1-3, with a weak D call TRBD1 (5 bases). V was trimmed by 2 bases and J by 0 bases, leaving 8 bases between them. The CDR3 runs to 15 residues. The germline CDR1 and CDR2 sequences are SGHDN and FVKESK.

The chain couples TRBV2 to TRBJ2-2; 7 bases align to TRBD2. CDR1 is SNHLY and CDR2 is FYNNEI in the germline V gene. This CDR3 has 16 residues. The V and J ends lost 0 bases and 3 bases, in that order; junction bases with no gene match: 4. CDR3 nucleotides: TGTGCCAGCAGTGAAGCAAGGCTAGCGGACACCGGGGAGCTGTTTTTT. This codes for CASSEARLADTGELFF.

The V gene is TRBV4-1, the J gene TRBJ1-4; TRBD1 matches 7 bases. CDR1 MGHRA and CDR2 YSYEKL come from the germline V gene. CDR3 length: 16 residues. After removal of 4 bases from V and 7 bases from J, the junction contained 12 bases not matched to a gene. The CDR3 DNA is TGCGCCAGCAGCCGATCCTCCGGGACAGATTTTGAAAAACTGTTTTTT. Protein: CASSRSSGTDFEKLFF.

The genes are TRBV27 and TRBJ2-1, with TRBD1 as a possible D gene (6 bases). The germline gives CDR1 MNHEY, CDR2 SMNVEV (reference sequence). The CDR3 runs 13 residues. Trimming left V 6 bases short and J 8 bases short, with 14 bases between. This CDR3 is CASSLGAGDEQFF. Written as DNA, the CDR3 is TGTGCCAGCAGCCTAGGGGCAGGGGATGAGCAGTTCTTC.

CDR3 region: CASGLLSGTAYGYTF. CDR3 coding DNA: TGTGCTAGTGGTTTGTTAAGCGGGACGGCCTATGGCTACACCTTC. The chain links TRBV12-5 to TRBJ1-2, with D possibly being TRBD1 (5 bases). Per the germline V gene, CDR1 is LGHNT and CDR2 is FRNRAP. The V gene lost 2 bases and the J gene lost 4 bases, with 14 bases spanning the gap. The CDR3 has 15 amino acids.

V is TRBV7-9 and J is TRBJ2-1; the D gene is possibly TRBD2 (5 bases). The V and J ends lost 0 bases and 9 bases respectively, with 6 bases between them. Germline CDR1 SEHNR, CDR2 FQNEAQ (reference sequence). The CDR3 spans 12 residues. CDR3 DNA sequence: TGTGCCAGCAGCTTAGCAGGAGGTGAGCAGTTCTTC. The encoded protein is CASSLAGGEQFF.

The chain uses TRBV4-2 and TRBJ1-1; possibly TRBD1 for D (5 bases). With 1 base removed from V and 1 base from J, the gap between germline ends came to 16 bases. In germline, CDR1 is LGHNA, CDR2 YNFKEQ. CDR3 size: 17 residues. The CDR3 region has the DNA TGTGCCAGCAGCCAAGGACGAATTGGGGCATCGAACACTGAAGCTTTCTTT. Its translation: CASSQGRIGASNTEAFF.

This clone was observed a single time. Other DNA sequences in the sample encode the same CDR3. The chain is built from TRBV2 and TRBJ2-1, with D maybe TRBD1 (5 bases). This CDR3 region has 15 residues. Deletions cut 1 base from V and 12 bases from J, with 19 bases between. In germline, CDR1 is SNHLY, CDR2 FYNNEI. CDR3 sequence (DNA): TGTGCCAGCAGTGAAGGGACACGGCGCAAGCGAGGGCAGTTCTTC. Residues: CASSEGTRRKRGQFF.

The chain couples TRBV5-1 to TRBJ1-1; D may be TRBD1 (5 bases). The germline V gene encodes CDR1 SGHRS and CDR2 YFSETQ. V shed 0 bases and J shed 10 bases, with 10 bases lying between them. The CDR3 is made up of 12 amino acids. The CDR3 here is CASSLEDTGAFF. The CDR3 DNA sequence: TGCGCCAGCAGCTTGGAGGACACCGGAGCTTTCTTT. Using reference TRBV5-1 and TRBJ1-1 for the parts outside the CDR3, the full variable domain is KAGVTQTPRYLIKTRGQQVTLSCSPISGHRSVSWYQQTPGQGLQFLFEYFSETQRNKGNFPGRFSGRQFSNSRSEMNVSTLELGDSALYLCASSLEDTGAFFGQGTRLTVV.

CDR3 loop: CASTPGQGAYEQYF. The CDR3 coding sequence is TGTGCCAGCACCCCAGGACAGGGAGCCTACGAGCAGTACTTC. The rearrangement joins TRBV7-2 to TRBJ2-7, with 8 bases lining up with TRBD1. V lost 7 bases to trimming and J lost 2 bases; unmatched junction nucleotides: 7. Per germline, CDR1 SGHTA and CDR2 FQGNSA. This CDR3 is built from 14 residues.

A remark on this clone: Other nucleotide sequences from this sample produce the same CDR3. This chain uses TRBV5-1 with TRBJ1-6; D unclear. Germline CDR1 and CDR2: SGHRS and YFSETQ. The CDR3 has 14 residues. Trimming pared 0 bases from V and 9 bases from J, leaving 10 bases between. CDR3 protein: CASSLGTGGSPLHF. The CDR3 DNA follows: TGCGCCAGCAGCTTGGGGACTGGAGGTTCACCCCTCCACTTT. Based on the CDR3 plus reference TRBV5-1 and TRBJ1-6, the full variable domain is KAGVTQTPRYLIKTRGQQVTLSCSPISGHRSVSWYQQTPGQGLQFLFEYFSETQRNKGNFPGRFSGRQFSNSRSEMNVSTLELGDSALYLCASSLGTGGSPLHFGNGTRLTVT.

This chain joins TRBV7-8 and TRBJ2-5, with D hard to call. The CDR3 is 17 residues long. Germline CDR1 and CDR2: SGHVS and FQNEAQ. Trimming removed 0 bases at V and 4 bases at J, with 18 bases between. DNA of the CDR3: TGTGCCAGCAGCTTAGCGGCCCTAGGCTCCCCCGGAGAGACCCAGTACTTC. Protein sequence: CASSLAALGSPGETQYF.

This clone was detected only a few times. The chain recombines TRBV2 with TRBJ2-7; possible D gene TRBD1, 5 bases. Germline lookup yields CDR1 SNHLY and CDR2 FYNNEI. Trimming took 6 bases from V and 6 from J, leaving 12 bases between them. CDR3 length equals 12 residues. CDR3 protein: CASSVQGTEQYF. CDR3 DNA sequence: TGTGCCAGCAGCGTCCAGGGTACCGAGCAGTACTTC.

In nucleotides, the CDR3 is TGTGCCGCGGGGGGAACGGGCTACACCTTC. Protein product: CAAGGTGYTF. The V gene is TRBV10-3, the J gene TRBJ1-2, with D maybe TRBD1 (5 bases). CDR3 size: 10 residues. V gave up 11 bases and J gave up 8 bases, with 12 bases separating them. Germline assignment: CDR1 ENHRY and CDR2 SYGVKD.

CDR3 in DNA: TGTGCCAGCAGCTTATTAGGGGAAAGCACCGGGGAGCTGTTTTTT. Protein: CASSLLGESTGELFF. The gene calls are TRBV7-9 and TRBJ2-2; weak D call: TRBD1 (5 bases). V was cut by 2 bases and J by 4 bases, with 11 bases left in between. This CDR3 contains 15 residues. The germline CDR1 and CDR2 sequences are SEHNR and FQNEAQ (reference sequence).

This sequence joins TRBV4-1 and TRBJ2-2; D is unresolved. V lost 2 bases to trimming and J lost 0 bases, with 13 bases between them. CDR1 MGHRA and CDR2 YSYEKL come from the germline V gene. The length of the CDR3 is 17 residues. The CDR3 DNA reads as TGCGCCAGCAGCCAACCGTATACCACTCCGAACACCGGGGAGCTGTTTTTT. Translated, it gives CASSQPYTTPNTGELFF.

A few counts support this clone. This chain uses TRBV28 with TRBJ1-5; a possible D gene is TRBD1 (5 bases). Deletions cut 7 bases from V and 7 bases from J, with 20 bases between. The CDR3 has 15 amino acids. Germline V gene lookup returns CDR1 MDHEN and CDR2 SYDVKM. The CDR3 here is CASNLGGRENQPQHF. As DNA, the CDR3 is TGTGCCAGCAACCTAGGTGGCAGGGAAAACCAGCCCCAGCATTTT.

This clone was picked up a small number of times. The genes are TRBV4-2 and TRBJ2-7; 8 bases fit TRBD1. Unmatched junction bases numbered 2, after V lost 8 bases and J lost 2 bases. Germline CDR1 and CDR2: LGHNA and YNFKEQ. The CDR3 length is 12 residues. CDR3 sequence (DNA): TGTGCCAGCTCGGACAGGGCCTACGAGCAGTACTTC. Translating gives CASSDRAYEQYF.

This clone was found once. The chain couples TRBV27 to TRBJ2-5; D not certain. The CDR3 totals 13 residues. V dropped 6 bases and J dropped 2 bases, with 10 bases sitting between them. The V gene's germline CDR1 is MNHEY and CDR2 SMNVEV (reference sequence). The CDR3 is CASSFQAQETQYF. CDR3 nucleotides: TGTGCCAGCAGCTTCCAGGCTCAAGAGACCCAGTACTTC.

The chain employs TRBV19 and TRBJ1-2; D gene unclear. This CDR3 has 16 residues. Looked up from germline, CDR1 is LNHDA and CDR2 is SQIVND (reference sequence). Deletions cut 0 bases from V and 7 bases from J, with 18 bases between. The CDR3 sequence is CASSIERASGKPGYTF. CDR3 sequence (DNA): TGTGCCAGTAGTATAGAGCGGGCCAGCGGCAAACCTGGCTACACCTTC.

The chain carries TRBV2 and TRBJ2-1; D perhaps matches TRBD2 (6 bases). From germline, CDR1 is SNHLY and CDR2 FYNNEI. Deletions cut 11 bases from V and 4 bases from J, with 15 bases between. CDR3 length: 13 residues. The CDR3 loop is CAGSVEGYNEQFF. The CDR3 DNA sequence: TGTGCCGGGTCCGTGGAGGGGTACAATGAGCAGTTCTTC.